This record covers a single T cell receptor beta chain. Its matching antigen is unknown. This sample was included in a study of neoadjuvant nivolumab and ipilimumab in lung cancer. On the study more broadly: Patients got nivolumab 3 mg/kg on days 1, 15 and 29; combination added ipilimumab 1 mg/kg day 1.

Trimming left V 2 bases short and J 6 bases short, with 9 bases between. This CDR3 region has 13 residues. CDR1 and CDR2 from the germline V gene are SGHRS and YFSETQ. Sequencing used immunoSEQ multiplex PCR; TCRdb keeps in-frame clones, though not all of them. This table holds about 38,000 clones, about 91% found once. General study points: Only two of four nivolumab-treated tumors gained richness and clonality by surgery. Pretherapy blood TCR richness correlated positively with resected tumor richness. Only a small number of samples underwent TCR sequencing.

The chain combines TRBV5-1 with TRBJ2-1; TRBD2 is a possible D gene (6 bases). The sample in question was peripheral blood, obtained before neoadjuvant nivolumab, alone or with ipilimumab. The sequence was collected from an adult with non-small cell lung cancer. The DNA for the CDR3 is TGCGCCAGCAGCTTCGGAGGGCCCAATGAGCAGTTCTTC. Translated: CASSFGGPNEQFF.